This TCR beta chain was profiled in a study of T cell repertoires in cytomegalovirus infection. Broader study findings: CMV carriers with the relevant HLA were identified by cumulative public TCR beta family frequency.

This clonotype was seen only a few times. Antigen unknown. From germline, CDR1 is MNHNS and CDR2 SASEGT. Trimming left V 6 bases short and J 5 bases short, with 16 bases between. The CDR3 covers 14 residues. TCRdb reprocessed the reads with MiXCR, giving one entry per CDR3 protein. The data hold about 770,000 distinct CDR3 sequences, with just under 30% observed a single time. Sequences were derived from cultured CD8+ T cells from PBMCs, sampled from culture after CMV antigen stimulation. The clonotype originates from a human donor in good health (CMV status not recorded). Some clones in this sample may be carry-over from other donors' samples. This sequence joins TRBV6-1 and TRBJ1-1; D remains unclear. CDR3: CASSGVGGRTEAFF. CDR3 sequence (DNA): TGTGCCAGCAGCGGGGTTGGAGGGAGGACTGAAGCTTTCTTT.